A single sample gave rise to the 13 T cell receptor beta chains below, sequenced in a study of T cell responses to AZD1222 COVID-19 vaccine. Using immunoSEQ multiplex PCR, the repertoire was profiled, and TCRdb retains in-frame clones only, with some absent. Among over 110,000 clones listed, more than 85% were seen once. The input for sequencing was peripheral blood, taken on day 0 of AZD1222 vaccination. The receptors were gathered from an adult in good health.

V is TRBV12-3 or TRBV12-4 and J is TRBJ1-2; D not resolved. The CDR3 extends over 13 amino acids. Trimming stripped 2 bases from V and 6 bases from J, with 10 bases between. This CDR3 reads CASSLPIDHGYTF. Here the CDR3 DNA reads TGTGCCAGCAGTTTACCCATAGACCATGGCTACACCTTC.

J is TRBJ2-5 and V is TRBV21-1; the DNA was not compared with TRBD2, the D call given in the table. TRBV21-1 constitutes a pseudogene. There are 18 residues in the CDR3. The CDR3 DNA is TGTGCCAGCAGCAAAGGTCTAGCGGGGATCGGTTTGGTTAAGACCCAGTACTTC. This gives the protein CASSKGLAGIGLVKTQYF.

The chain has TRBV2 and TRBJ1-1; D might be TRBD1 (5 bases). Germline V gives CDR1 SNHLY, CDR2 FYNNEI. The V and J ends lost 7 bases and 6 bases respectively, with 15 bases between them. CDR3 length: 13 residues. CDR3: CASTGGDRAEAFF. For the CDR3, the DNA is TGTGCCAGCACCGGGGGGGATCGGGCTGAAGCTTTCTTT.

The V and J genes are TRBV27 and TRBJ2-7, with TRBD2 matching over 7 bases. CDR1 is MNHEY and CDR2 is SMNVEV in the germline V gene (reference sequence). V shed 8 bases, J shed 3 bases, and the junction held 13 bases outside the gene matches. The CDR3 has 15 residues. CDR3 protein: CASGGRAASSYEQYF. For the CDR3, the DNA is TGTGCCAGCGGGGGGAGGGCCGCTTCTAGCTACGAGCAGTACTTC.

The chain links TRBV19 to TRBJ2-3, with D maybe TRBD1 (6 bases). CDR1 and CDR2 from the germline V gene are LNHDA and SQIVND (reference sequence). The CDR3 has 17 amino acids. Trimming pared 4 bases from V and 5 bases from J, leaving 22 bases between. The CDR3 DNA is TGTGCCAGTAGTAGACAGGTCCGGTTAGCCTGGGGAGATACGCAGTATTTT. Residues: CASSRQVRLAWGDTQYF.

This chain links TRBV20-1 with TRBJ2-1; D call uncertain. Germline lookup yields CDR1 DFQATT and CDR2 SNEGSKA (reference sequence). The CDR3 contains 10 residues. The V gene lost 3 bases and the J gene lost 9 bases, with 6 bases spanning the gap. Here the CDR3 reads CSARSGEQFF. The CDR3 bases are TGCAGTGCTAGGTCCGGTGAGCAGTTCTTC.

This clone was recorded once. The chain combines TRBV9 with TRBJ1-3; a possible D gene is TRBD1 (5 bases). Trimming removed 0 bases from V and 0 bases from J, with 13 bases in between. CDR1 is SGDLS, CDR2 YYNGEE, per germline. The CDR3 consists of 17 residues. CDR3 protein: CASSVVSGSLSGNTIYF. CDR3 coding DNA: TGTGCCAGCAGCGTAGTGTCAGGGAGCCTCTCTGGAAACACCATATATTTT.

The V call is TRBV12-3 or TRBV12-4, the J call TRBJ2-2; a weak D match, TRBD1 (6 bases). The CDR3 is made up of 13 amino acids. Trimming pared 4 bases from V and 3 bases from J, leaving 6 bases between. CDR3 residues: CASSSGDTGELFF. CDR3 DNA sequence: TGTGCCAGCAGTTCAGGGGACACCGGGGAGCTGTTTTTT.

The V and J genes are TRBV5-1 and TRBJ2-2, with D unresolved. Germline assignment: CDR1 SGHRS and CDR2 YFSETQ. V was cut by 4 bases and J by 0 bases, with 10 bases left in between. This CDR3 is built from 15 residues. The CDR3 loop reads CASSPYPANTGELFF. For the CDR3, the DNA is TGCGCCAGCAGCCCCTATCCAGCGAACACCGGGGAGCTGTTTTTT.

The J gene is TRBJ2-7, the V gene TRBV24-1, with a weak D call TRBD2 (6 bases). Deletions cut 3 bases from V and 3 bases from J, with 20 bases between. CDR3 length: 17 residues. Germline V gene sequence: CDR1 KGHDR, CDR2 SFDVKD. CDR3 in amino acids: CATSDPALLGGGYEQYF. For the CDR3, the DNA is TGTGCCACCAGTGATCCCGCCCTACTGGGAGGAGGCTACGAGCAGTACTTC.

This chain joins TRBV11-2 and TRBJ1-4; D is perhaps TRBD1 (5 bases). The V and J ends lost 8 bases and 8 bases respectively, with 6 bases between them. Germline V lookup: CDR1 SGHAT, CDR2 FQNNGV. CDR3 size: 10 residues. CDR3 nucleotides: TGTGCCAGCTCAGGGGAAAAACTGTTTTTT. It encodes CASSGEKLFF.

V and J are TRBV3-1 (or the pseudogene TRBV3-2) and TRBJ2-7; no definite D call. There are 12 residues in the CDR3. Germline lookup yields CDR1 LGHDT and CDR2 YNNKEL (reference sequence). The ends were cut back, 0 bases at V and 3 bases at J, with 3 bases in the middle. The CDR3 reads CASSQDIYEQYF. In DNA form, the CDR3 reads TGTGCCAGCAGCCAAGATATCTACGAGCAGTACTTC.

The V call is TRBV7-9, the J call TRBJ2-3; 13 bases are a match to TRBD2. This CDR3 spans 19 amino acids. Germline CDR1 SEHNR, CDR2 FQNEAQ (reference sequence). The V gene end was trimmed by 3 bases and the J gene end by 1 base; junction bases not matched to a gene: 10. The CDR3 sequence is CASSFSPLAGGRGTDTQYF. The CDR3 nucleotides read TGTGCCAGCAGCTTTTCTCCACTAGCGGGGGGGCGAGGCACAGATACGCAGTATTTT.